This is a list of T cell receptor beta chains from one sample in a study of T-cell reconstitution after alpha-beta-depleted transplantation in children. TCRdb analysed the PCR reads with MiXCR anew, one entry per CDR3 protein. The table records some 500,000 distinct CDR3 sequences, around 20% of them present only once. Material: PBMCs from the stem cell graft donor, obtained from the stem cell graft. Receptors were obtained from a human donor who donated a stem cell graft to a child with acute lymphoblastic leukemia. Each CDR3 is given with its conserved first and last residue. Each record gives: J gene, V gene, D gene, CDR3 protein. D genes are given only for firm matches.

TRBJ2-1,TRBV5-1,TRBD1,CPSSTAGTGNNEQFF
TRBJ2-1,TRBV5-1,NA,CASSLRVGAAYNEQFF
TRBJ2-3,TRBV27,TRBD1,CASSPERQGPDTQYF
TRBJ2-7,TRBV9,NA,CASSVGGGPFSEQYF
TRBJ2-3,TRBV19,NA,CASSKRPDTQYF
TRBJ2-3,TRBV10-2,NA,CASSEIANSITQYF
TRBJ2-4,TRBV29-1,NA,CSVDTGAAKNIQYF
TRBJ1-4,TRBV7-9,NA,CAGSPLRERNEKLFF
TRBJ2-1,TRBV5-1,NA,CASSLAQGGKQFF
TRBJ2-7,TRBV2,TRBD2,CASCITYRLALGHYEQYF
TRBJ2-5,TRBV7-9,NA,CASSPLGMGQETQYF
TRBJ2-7,TRBV5-1,NA,CASSLGMYEQYF
TRBJ2-5,TRBV14,NA,CASSQGGAETQYF
TRBJ1-3,TRBV12-3/TRBV12-4,NA,CASRQGGGESGNTIYF
TRBJ2-7,TRBV28,NA,CASRVSGSSYEQYF
TRBJ1-2,TRBV12-3/TRBV12-4,NA,CASKAEANYGYTF
TRBJ1-3,TRBV5-5,TRBD1,CASNERTGGYGNTIYF
TRBJ2-2,TRBV6-5,NA,CASSYERMSTGELFF
TRBJ2-1,TRBV5-1,NA,CASSLERDRSFDNEQFF
TRBJ1-4,TRBV7-2,NA,CASSLGHVTNEKLFF
TRBJ2-7,TRBV9,NA,CASSPATYSYEQYF
TRBJ2-3,TRBV6-5,TRBD2,CASSYGRLAGPPDTQYF
TRBJ2-1,TRBV7-2,NA,CASSLGHPAYNEQFF
TRBJ2-6,TRBV27,NA,CASSFWGSSSSGANVLTF
TRBJ2-1,TRBV7-3,TRBD2,CASSDLAGSSYNEQFF
TRBJ1-5,TRBV6-5,NA,CASSYSPGGSNQPQHF
TRBJ1-1,TRBV20-1,NA,CSARVRNTEAFF
TRBJ2-1,TRBV12-3/TRBV12-4,NA,CASRIGYEQFF
TRBJ2-7,TRBV5-4,TRBD1,CASSVEGGTGGVGISYEQYF
TRBJ2-1,TRBV6-5,TRBD1,CASSSGTGGNEQFF
TRBJ2-1,TRBV6-4,TRBD2,CASSREAYNEQFF
TRBJ2-7,TRBV27,NA,CASRLSLAWDEQYF
TRBJ2-7,TRBV20-1,NA,CSARDSGLTIYEQYF
TRBJ2-7,TRBV20-1,TRBD1,CSANRQGFSEQYF
TRBJ2-1,TRBV19,TRBD1,CASSTPWTGSNEQFF
TRBJ2-1,TRBV29-1,TRBD2,CSVDARLAAHNEQFF
TRBJ2-2,TRBV5-1,NA,CASSLVAGATGELFF
TRBJ2-7,TRBV5-1,TRBD2,CASSLKPLLAGNEQYF
TRBJ2-3,TRBV6-1,NA,CASRVQGTDTQYF
TRBJ2-7,TRBV5-6,TRBD2,CASSFGTSGRTDEQYF
TRBJ1-3,TRBV7-8,NA,CASMASASGNTIYF
TRBJ2-3,TRBV5-1,NA,CASSLSAPPDTQYF